The sequence of this T cell receptor (beta chain) was determined in a study of T cell repertoires in cytomegalovirus infection. Study at large: Based on public TCR beta signatures, there were indications of CMV infection and of a matching HLA type. Study observations and caveats: Within the response measured ex vivo, HLA-C-restricted CMV-specific TCR beta clonotypes were dominant. The cumulative frequency of public TCR beta families identified carriers of CMV plus the relevant HLA.

One entry per CDR3 protein, called by TCRdb with MiXCR from the reads. The table includes about 740,000 distinct CDR3 sequences, around 30% detected once. In the case of this clonotype: Its antigen is unknown.

The CDR3 has 14 residues. Germline V gives CDR1 DFQATT, CDR2 SNEGSKA (reference sequence). The ends were cut back, 5 bases at V and 3 bases at J, with 17 bases in the middle. The V call is TRBV20-1, the J call TRBJ2-7, with TRBD2 as a possible D gene (6 bases). This sequence originates from a human donor in good health (CMV status not recorded). Some clones in this sample may be carry-over from other donors' samples. The specimen comprised cultured PBMCs, sampled from culture after CMV antigen stimulation. This CDR3 is CSADPGLADYEQYF. For the CDR3, the DNA is TGCAGTGCTGATCCGGGACTGGCAGACTACGAGCAGTACTTC.